Listed below are T cell receptor beta chains from one sample, sequenced in a study of cytomegalovirus exposure and HLA in healthy donors. This table comes from immunoSEQ multiplex PCR, and its TCRdb copy is limited to in-frame clones, with some not included. The data contain about 130,000 clones, approximately 89% of them singletons. Sequenced input: PBMCs. These receptors originate from a woman between 18 and 29 years old in good health and CMV-seronegative. Each CDR3 is given with its conserved first and last residue. Each record gives: V gene, J gene, clone size, D gene, CDR3 protein, CDR3 DNA. A D gene is named only where the DNA matches it firmly. Size tells how often a clone was seen (once, few, many) or the class of an expanded clone, and some rows leave it out.

v_gene: TRBV7-3
j_gene: TRBJ2-4
abundance: -
d_gene: -
CDR3aa: CASSLGLAAKNIQYF
CDR3nt: TGTGCCAGCAGCTTAGGGCTAGCAGCCAAAAACATTCAGTACTTC

v_gene: TRBV6-5
j_gene: TRBJ2-3
abundance: -
d_gene: -
CDR3aa: CASRPAPLTDTQYF
CDR3nt: TGTGCCAGCAGGCCTGCGCCCCTCACAGATACGCAGTATTTT

v_gene: TRBV9
j_gene: TRBJ1-6
abundance: -
d_gene: -
CDR3aa: CASSVRSQGNSPLHF
CDR3nt: TGTGCCAGCAGCGTCCGTTCGCAGGGAAATTCACCCCTCCACTTT

v_gene: TRBV29-1
j_gene: TRBJ2-2
abundance: -
d_gene: -
CDR3aa: CSVEDLGVRTGELFF
CDR3nt: TGCAGCGTTGAAGATCTCGGGGTTCGGACCGGGGAGCTGTTTTTT

v_gene: TRBV5-1
j_gene: TRBJ1-1
abundance: -
d_gene: TRBD1
CDR3aa: CASSRDPGQGAGAFF
CDR3nt: TGCGCCAGCAGCAGGGACCCGGGACAGGGGGCAGGAGCTTTCTTT

v_gene: TRBV4-1
j_gene: TRBJ2-5
abundance: -
d_gene: TRBD1
CDR3aa: CASSQDGTAGAETQYF
CDR3nt: TGCGCCAGCAGCCAAGACGGGACAGCCGGGGCGGAGACCCAGTACTTC

v_gene: TRBV18
j_gene: TRBJ2-7
abundance: -
d_gene: -
CDR3aa: CASSPPAGNYEQYF
CDR3nt: TGTGCCAGCTCACCACCAGCAGGGAACTACGAGCAGTACTTC

v_gene: TRBV7-9
j_gene: TRBJ1-4
abundance: -
d_gene: -
CDR3aa: CASAVRNEKLFF
CDR3nt: TGTGCCAGCGCGGTTCGTAATGAAAAACTGTTTTTT

v_gene: TRBV5-5
j_gene: TRBJ2-7
abundance: -
d_gene: TRBD1
CDR3aa: CASSKQRTGNSYEQYF
CDR3nt: TGTGCCAGCAGCAAACAAAGGACAGGAAACTCCTACGAGCAGTACTTC

v_gene: TRBV7-8
j_gene: TRBJ2-5
abundance: -
d_gene: TRBD2
CDR3aa: CASSLVGLAGLGYQETQYF
CDR3nt: TGTGCCAGCAGCTTAGTGGGCCTAGCGGGGCTCGGGTACCAAGAGACCCAGTACTTC

v_gene: TRBV27
j_gene: TRBJ1-1
abundance: few
d_gene: -
CDR3aa: CASSSFRTVNTEAFF
CDR3nt: TGTGCCAGCAGTTCATTCAGGACAGTGAACACTGAAGCTTTCTTT

v_gene: TRBV19
j_gene: TRBJ2-7
abundance: -
d_gene: -
CDR3aa: CASRAVGFSGSTGTYEQYF
CDR3nt: TGTGCCAGTCGAGCGGTTGGGTTTAGCGGCTCGACGGGAACCTACGAGCAGTACTTC

v_gene: TRBV7-7
j_gene: TRBJ2-3
abundance: -
d_gene: -
CDR3aa: CASSLGLPYTDTQYF
CDR3nt: TGTGCCAGCAGCTTAGGTCTACCCTACACAGATACGCAGTATTTT

v_gene: TRBV10-3
j_gene: TRBJ1-1
abundance: -
d_gene: TRBD1
CDR3aa: CAITGQENTEAFF
CDR3nt: TGTGCCATTACGGGACAGGAGAACACTGAAGCTTTCTTT

v_gene: TRBV7-8
j_gene: TRBJ2-3
abundance: -
d_gene: TRBD2
CDR3aa: CASSLARGDTDTQYF
CDR3nt: TGTGCCAGCAGCTTAGCGCGGGGGGACACAGATACGCAGTATTTT

v_gene: TRBV6-7
j_gene: TRBJ2-7
abundance: -
d_gene: TRBD1
CDR3aa: CASSPSPRQGSEQYF
CDR3nt: TGTGCCAGCAGCCCCTCTCCGAGACAGGGCTCCGAGCAGTACTTC

v_gene: TRBV5-1
j_gene: TRBJ1-4
abundance: -
d_gene: -
CDR3aa: CASSGTATNEKLFF
CDR3nt: TGCGCCAGCAGCGGTACTGCAACTAATGAAAAACTGTTTTTT

v_gene: TRBV5-3
j_gene: TRBJ1-5
abundance: -
d_gene: -
CDR3aa: CARSPTRERGNQPQHF
CDR3nt: TGTGCCAGAAGCCCGACCCGGGAAAGGGGCAATCAGCCCCAGCATTTT

v_gene: TRBV4-2
j_gene: TRBJ1-1
abundance: -
d_gene: -
CDR3aa: CASSEREVLNTEAFF
CDR3nt: TGTGCCAGCAGCGAACGGGAGGTTTTGAACACTGAAGCTTTCTTT

v_gene: TRBV11-1
j_gene: TRBJ2-1
abundance: -
d_gene: TRBD2
CDR3aa: CASSLKRTSGGYNEQFF
CDR3nt: TGTGCCAGCAGCTTAAAGAGGACTAGCGGGGGCTACAATGAGCAGTTCTTC

v_gene: TRBV2
j_gene: TRBJ2-1
abundance: -
d_gene: TRBD2
CDR3aa: CASSDMGLAGGQKKDNEQFF
CDR3nt: TGTGCCAGCAGTGATATGGGACTAGCGGGGGGGCAGAAAAAGGACAATGAGCAGTTCTTC

v_gene: TRBV19
j_gene: TRBJ1-1
abundance: -
d_gene: -
CDR3aa: CASSTLQRRDTEAFF
CDR3nt: TGTGCCAGTAGTACCCTGCAGCGACGGGACACTGAAGCTTTCTTT

v_gene: TRBV12-5
j_gene: TRBJ2-5
abundance: -
d_gene: TRBD2
CDR3aa: CASVPGTTQETQYF
CDR3nt: TGTGCTAGTGTTCCCGGGACTACCCAAGAGACCCAGTACTTC

v_gene: TRBV5-4
j_gene: TRBJ1-1
abundance: -
d_gene: -
CDR3aa: CASSPLITVNTEAFF
CDR3nt: TGTGCCAGCAGCCCACTGATCACGGTGAACACTGAAGCTTTCTTT

v_gene: TRBV7-9
j_gene: TRBJ1-1
abundance: -
d_gene: -
CDR3aa: CASRSMEGTEAFF
CDR3nt: TGTGCCAGCAGGTCCATGGAGGGGACTGAAGCTTTCTTT

v_gene: TRBV6-1
j_gene: TRBJ2-7
abundance: -
d_gene: -
CDR3aa: CASTTPQGTSYEQYF
CDR3nt: TGTGCCAGCACAACACCGCAGGGAACCAGCTACGAGCAGTACTTC

v_gene: TRBV5-1
j_gene: TRBJ1-4
abundance: -
d_gene: -
CDR3aa: CASSLRPNEKLFF
CDR3nt: TGCGCCAGCAGCTTGCGTCCTAATGAAAAACTGTTTTTT

v_gene: TRBV28
j_gene: TRBJ2-7
abundance: -
d_gene: TRBD1
CDR3aa: CASSLTTGTGGYEQYF
CDR3nt: TGTGCCAGCAGTTTAACAACCGGGACAGGGGGCTACGAGCAGTACTTC

v_gene: TRBV19
j_gene: TRBJ1-1
abundance: -
d_gene: -
CDR3aa: CASSISKNTEAFF
CDR3nt: TGTGCCAGTAGTATTTCCAAGAACACTGAAGCTTTCTTT

v_gene: TRBV6-5
j_gene: TRBJ1-5
abundance: -
d_gene: -
CDR3aa: CASSVNTASNQPQHF
CDR3nt: TGTGCCAGCAGTGTCAACACAGCTAGCAATCAGCCCCAGCATTTT

v_gene: TRBV6-4
j_gene: TRBJ2-2
abundance: -
d_gene: -
CDR3aa: CASSEASETGELFF
CDR3nt: TGTGCCAGCAGTGAGGCTAGCGAGACCGGGGAGCTGTTTTTT

v_gene: TRBV4-1
j_gene: TRBJ1-1
abundance: once
d_gene: -
CDR3aa: CASNAGQQNTEAFF
CDR3nt: TGCGCCAGCAACGCCGGACAGCAGAACACTGAAGCTTTCTTT

v_gene: TRBV11-2
j_gene: TRBJ2-2
abundance: -
d_gene: -
CDR3aa: CASSLGGPTGELFF
CDR3nt: TGTGCCAGCAGCTTGGGGGGTCCAACCGGGGAGCTGTTTTTT

v_gene: TRBV5-4
j_gene: TRBJ1-3
abundance: -
d_gene: -
CDR3aa: CASSLSGNTIYF
CDR3nt: TGTGCCAGCAGCCTGTCTGGAAACACCATATATTTT

v_gene: TRBV7-7
j_gene: TRBJ1-2
abundance: once
d_gene: TRBD1
CDR3aa: CASSLAQDRYYGYTF
CDR3nt: TGTGCCAGCAGCTTAGCGCAGGACAGGTACTATGGCTACACCTTC

v_gene: TRBV2
j_gene: TRBJ2-1
abundance: -
d_gene: -
CDR3aa: CASSTRSRGGGLNEQFF
CDR3nt: TGTGCCAGCAGTACTCGAAGTAGAGGGGGGGGCCTTAATGAGCAGTTCTTC

v_gene: TRBV7-9
j_gene: TRBJ1-1
abundance: -
d_gene: -
CDR3aa: CASSPPHPGNTEAFF
CDR3nt: TGTGCCAGCAGCCCTCCCCATCCCGGGAACACTGAAGCTTTCTTT

v_gene: TRBV19
j_gene: TRBJ2-7
abundance: -
d_gene: TRBD1
CDR3aa: CASSIRDRGKSQYF
CDR3nt: TGTGCCAGTAGTATCCGGGACAGGGGCAAGTCGCAGTACTTC

v_gene: TRBV5-1
j_gene: TRBJ1-1
abundance: -
d_gene: TRBD1
CDR3aa: CASTLTGGDTEAFF
CDR3nt: TGCGCCAGCACCTTGACAGGGGGGGACACTGAAGCTTTCTTT

v_gene: TRBV7-9
j_gene: TRBJ2-7
abundance: -
d_gene: TRBD1
CDR3aa: CASSLGRGTYEQYF
CDR3nt: TGTGCCAGCAGCTTAGGCAGGGGGACCTACGAGCAGTACTTC

v_gene: TRBV27
j_gene: TRBJ1-2
abundance: -
d_gene: -
CDR3aa: CASSLGSRSGVGPYGYTF
CDR3nt: TGTGCCAGCAGTTTAGGCTCACGATCGGGGGTTGGTCCCTATGGCTACACCTTC

v_gene: TRBV19
j_gene: TRBJ1-2
abundance: once
d_gene: TRBD1
CDR3aa: CASSPGQGFIFNYGYTF
CDR3nt: TGTGCCAGTAGTCCAGGACAGGGATTCATCTTTAACTATGGCTACACCTTC

v_gene: TRBV2
j_gene: TRBJ2-4
abundance: -
d_gene: -
CDR3aa: CASSEVPAGAKNIQYF
CDR3nt: TGTGCCAGCAGTGAAGTCCCGGCGGGGGCCAAAAACATTCAGTACTTC

v_gene: TRBV27
j_gene: TRBJ2-1
abundance: -
d_gene: -
CDR3aa: CASSLYPQTGGDEQFF
CDR3nt: TGTGCCAGCAGTTTATATCCCCAAACTGGGGGCGATGAGCAGTTCTTC

v_gene: TRBV4-1
j_gene: TRBJ2-7
abundance: once
d_gene: TRBD2
CDR3aa: CASSQGPSGEYEQYF
CDR3nt: TGCGCCAGCAGCCAAGGACCTAGCGGGGAGTACGAGCAGTACTTC

v_gene: TRBV5-4
j_gene: TRBJ1-2
abundance: -
d_gene: -
CDR3aa: CASSTAGGLGDYTF
CDR3nt: TGTGCCAGCAGCACAGCGGGGGGGTTAGGGGACTACACCTTC

v_gene: TRBV6-5
j_gene: TRBJ2-1
abundance: -
d_gene: TRBD2
CDR3aa: CASSYAGLGYNEQFF
CDR3nt: TGTGCCAGCAGTTACGCGGGACTAGGGTACAATGAGCAGTTCTTC

v_gene: TRBV7-9
j_gene: TRBJ1-5
abundance: -
d_gene: -
CDR3aa: CASSQGGGKPQHF
CDR3nt: TGTGCCAGCAGCCAAGGCGGGGGTAAGCCCCAGCATTTT

v_gene: TRBV7-5
j_gene: TRBJ1-2
abundance: -
d_gene: -
CDR3aa: CARSLEEPTHGYTF
CDR3nt: TGTGCCAGAAGCTTAGAGGAGCCGACCCATGGCTACACCTTC

v_gene: TRBV10-3
j_gene: TRBJ2-7
abundance: few
d_gene: TRBD1
CDR3aa: CASGLGDRVTYEQYF
CDR3nt: TGTGCCAGCGGTTTGGGGGACAGGGTGACCTACGAGCAGTACTTC

v_gene: TRBV6-1
j_gene: TRBJ1-2
abundance: -
d_gene: TRBD1
CDR3aa: CASSEYETGVANGYTF
CDR3nt: TGTGCCAGCAGTGAATACGAAACAGGGGTCGCAAATGGCTACACCTTC

v_gene: TRBV19
j_gene: TRBJ1-2
abundance: once
d_gene: -
CDR3aa: CATSPRGLGSGYTF
CDR3nt: TGTGCCACTTCCCCCCGCGGTTTAGGATCTGGCTACACCTTC

v_gene: TRBV9
j_gene: TRBJ1-4
abundance: -
d_gene: -
CDR3aa: CASSVLQGTNEKLFF
CDR3nt: TGTGCCAGCAGCGTACTGCAGGGCACTAATGAAAAACTGTTTTTT